One sample yielded the 16 T cell receptor beta chains listed below, sequenced in a study of cytomegalovirus exposure and HLA in healthy donors. PCR employed 60 Vbeta and 13 Jbeta primers. Data came from immunoSEQ multiplex PCR; TCRdb stores just in-frame clones and leaves some out. This table holds some 150,000 clones, roughly 79% found once. Specimen: PBMCs. The receptor source for this set is a young man in good health and CMV-seropositive.

This clone was seen a single time. The CDR3 region has the DNA TGCGCCAGCAGTTTGGGACTAGCGGGGGCGAGCTACGAGCAGTACTTC. This gives the protein CASSLGLAGASYEQYF. The chain is built from TRBV10-1 and TRBJ2-7; 14 bases line up with TRBD2. CDR1 is WNHNN, CDR2 SYGVQD, per germline (reference sequence). The CDR3 is 16 residues long. V shed 5 bases, J shed 3 bases, and the junction held 6 bases outside the gene matches.

The chain carries TRBV27 and TRBJ2-3; maybe TRBD1 (5 bases). The CDR3 sequence is 16 residues long. Germline CDR1 is MNHEY and CDR2 is SMNVEV (reference sequence). Deletions cut 1 base from V and 4 bases from J, with 15 bases between. The CDR3 region is CASSLLGASRPDTQYF. CDR3 sequence (DNA): TGTGCCAGCAGTTTATTAGGGGCCAGCAGGCCAGATACGCAGTATTTT.

This rearrangement joins TRBV28 to TRBJ1-2, with D possibly being TRBD1 (6 bases). CDR1 is MDHEN, CDR2 SYDVKM, per germline. V was trimmed by 6 bases and J by 5 bases, leaving 16 bases between them. CDR3 length equals 14 residues. The CDR3 loop reads CASSPSLQGYGYTF. In DNA, the CDR3 is TGTGCCAGCAGCCCGTCCCTACAGGGATATGGCTACACCTTC.

The table lists this clone with a few counts. This chain joins TRBV7-6 and TRBJ2-7, with D hard to call. Trimming removed 1 base from V and 2 bases from J, with 12 bases in between. CDR1 is SGHVS, CDR2 FNYEAQ, per germline. The CDR3 extends over 15 amino acids. As DNA, the CDR3 is TGTGCCAGCAGCTTAGATGAGACTCAAACCTACGAGCAGTACTTC. Residues: CASSLDETQTYEQYF.

This clone appeared a single time. The rearrangement links TRBV29-1 to TRBJ2-1, with 10 bases lining up with TRBD2. Looked up from germline, CDR1 is SQVTM and CDR2 is ANQGSEA. V lost 5 bases to trimming and J lost 3 bases; unmatched junction nucleotides: 10. This CDR3 region has 16 residues. Here the CDR3 DNA reads TGCAGCGTTCAGAAGCTAGCGGGGGTCGACTACAATGAGCAGTTCTTC. This encodes CSVQKLAGVDYNEQFF.

This chain links TRBV19 with TRBJ1-1; TRBD1 might be the D (5 bases). V lost 7 bases and J 1 base, leaving 13 bases between the germline ends. This CDR3 region has 14 residues. Germline CDR1 is LNHDA and CDR2 is SQIVND (reference sequence). The DNA for the CDR3 is TGTGCCAGTACTATCGGGGGGGAGAACACTGAAGCTTTCTTT. It specifies CASTIGGENTEAFF.

The CDR3 region is CASSEGQLTGELFF. The CDR3 DNA is TGTGCCAGCTCAGAGGGACAACTCACCGGGGAGCTGTTTTTT. This chain uses TRBV18 with TRBJ2-2; tentative D call: TRBD1 (6 bases). The CDR3 totals 14 residues. Germline V lookup: CDR1 KGHSH, CDR2 LQKENI. Trimming stripped 5 bases from V and 4 bases from J, with 11 bases between.

CDR3 protein: CASSLVGASTDTQYF. The CDR3 DNA is TGTGCCAGCAGTTTAGTGGGGGCTAGCACAGATACGCAGTATTTT. The gene calls are TRBV27 and TRBJ2-3; maybe TRBD1 (6 bases). The germline gives CDR1 MNHEY, CDR2 SMNVEV (reference sequence). V was cut by 2 bases and J by 0 bases, with 9 bases left in between. The CDR3 has 15 amino acids.

The chain combines TRBV5-8 with TRBJ2-7, with 7 bases identical to TRBD1. There are 13 residues in the CDR3. V shed 0 bases, J shed 5 bases, and the junction held 2 bases outside the gene matches. Per the germline V gene, CDR1 is SGHTS and CDR2 is YDEGEE. For the CDR3, the DNA is TGTGCCAGCAGCTTGGAACAGGGGAACGAGCAGTACTTC. Translating it yields CASSLEQGNEQYF.

This clone was seen ten or more times. The chain employs TRBV5-6 and TRBJ1-1; D possibly corresponds to TRBD1 (5 bases). The CDR3 consists of 14 residues. The germline gives CDR1 SGHDT, CDR2 YYEEEE. Deletions cut 4 bases from V and 0 bases from J, with 10 bases between. The DNA for the CDR3 is TGTGCCAGCAGCCACAGGAACATGAACACTGAAGCTTTCTTT. This codes for CASSHRNMNTEAFF.

This chain connects TRBV28 to TRBJ2-1, with a tentative D call TRBD2 (6 bases). CDR3 length: 16 amino acids. V was cut by 4 bases and J by 6 bases, with 19 bases left in between. Germline V gene lookup returns CDR1 MDHEN and CDR2 SYDVKM. The CDR3 coding sequence is TGTGCCAGCAGTTCCTTCGGGACTTACCTTCCCAATGAGCAGTTCTTC. It is translated as CASSSFGTYLPNEQFF. The full variable domain, its missing parts supplied by reference TRBV28 and TRBJ2-1, is DVKVTQSSRYLVKRTGEKVFLECVQDMDHENMFWYRQDPGLGLRLIYFSYDVKMKEKGDIPEGYSVSREKKERFSLILESASTNQTSMYLCASSSFGTYLPNEQFFGPGTRLTVL.

The chain is built from TRBV9 and TRBJ2-1; D is possibly TRBD1 (6 bases). Germline assignment: CDR1 SGDLS and CDR2 YYNGEE. V was pared by 0 bases and J by 4 bases, with 11 bases between. The CDR3 is 15 residues long. The CDR3 region has the DNA TGTGCCAGCAGCGTAGTGGACAGCCAATACAATGAGCAGTTCTTC. It is translated as CASSVVDSQYNEQFF.

The chain uses TRBV18 and TRBJ1-1, with D tentatively TRBD1 (5 bases). V was pared by 3 bases and J by 7 bases, with 12 bases between. Germline V gene data show CDR1 as KGHSH and CDR2 as LQKENI. The CDR3 has 13 residues. DNA for the CDR3: TGTGCCAGCTCACCCAGGCGGGACTATGAAGCTTTCTTT. Encoded protein: CASSPRRDYEAFF.

The V and J genes are TRBV6-1 and TRBJ1-6; D may be TRBD1 (6 bases). CDR3 size: 12 residues. The germline V gene encodes CDR1 MNHNS and CDR2 SASEGT. Trimming removed 0 bases from V and 12 bases from J, with 6 bases in between. The DNA of the CDR3 is TGTGCCAGCAGTGAAGCAGGGGGACCCCTCCACTTT. Translation: CASSEAGGPLHF.

The rearrangement joins TRBV18 to TRBJ1-1, with a tentative D call TRBD1 (5 bases). Trimming shortened V by 5 bases and J by 0 bases, and 10 bases separated the two germline ends. CDR3 length: 14 residues. Germline CDR1 KGHSH, CDR2 LQKENI. CDR3 protein: CASSLGAMNTEAFF. The DNA for the CDR3 is TGTGCCAGCTCATTAGGGGCCATGAACACTGAAGCTTTCTTT.

This clone was counted once. The chain employs TRBV10-3 and TRBJ2-3; no definite D call. Trimming left V 2 bases short and J 5 bases short, with 11 bases between. Per germline, CDR1 ENHRY and CDR2 SYGVKD. This CDR3 comprises 14 residues. In DNA form, the CDR3 reads TGTGCCATCAGTGAGGGGCTACCTGGAGATACGCAGTATTTT. It translates to CAISEGLPGDTQYF.